A single sample is the source of the 5 T cell receptor beta chains below, sequenced in a study of OX40 agonist ivuxolimab in advanced cancers. Repertoires were generated with immunoSEQ multiplex PCR, while TCRdb's copy carries only in-frame clones and drops some. The data hold around 71,000 clones, with around 83% observed a single time. Specimen: CD4+ or CD8+ T cells sorted from blood, collected in a trial of the OX40 agonist ivuxolimab. These receptors were taken from an adult with an advanced solid tumor such as melanoma, head and neck, liver or kidney cancer.

This clone has only a few counts. The rearrangement joins TRBV5-1 to TRBJ2-3, with TRBD2 identical over 12 bases. This CDR3 comprises 16 residues. Per the germline V gene, CDR1 is SGHRS and CDR2 is YFSETQ. V was pared by 3 bases and J by 1 base, with 3 bases of the junction left unmatched. CDR3 protein: CASSWGLAGRTDTQYF. CDR3 bases: TGCGCCAGCAGCTGGGGACTAGCGGGTCGCACAGATACGCAGTATTTT.

V gene TRBV28 combines with J gene TRBJ2-4; no reliable D call. Per the germline V gene, CDR1 is MDHEN and CDR2 is SYDVKM. Trimming left V 4 bases short and J 0 bases short, with 10 bases between. The CDR3 has 15 amino acids. The DNA of the CDR3 is TGTGCCAGCAGTTCTCCCGCTGTAGCCAAAAACATTCAGTACTTC. It specifies CASSSPAVAKNIQYF.

The chain uses TRBV5-5 and TRBJ2-3; maybe TRBD1 (6 bases). Trimming stripped 3 bases from V and 2 bases from J, with 7 bases between. Germline CDR1 SGHKS, CDR2 YYEKEE (reference sequence). This CDR3 comprises 13 residues. DNA of the CDR3: TGTGCCAGCAGCTGGGGGCCCACAGATACGCAGTATTTT. Translating gives CASSWGPTDTQYF.

A few counts support this clone. The chain has TRBV2 and TRBJ1-5; possibly TRBD1 for D (5 bases). With 4 bases removed from V and 3 bases from J, the gap between germline ends came to 7 bases. The V gene's germline CDR1 is SNHLY and CDR2 FYNNEI. The CDR3 length is 13 residues. The CDR3 sequence is CASSVGANQPQHF. In DNA form, the CDR3 reads TGTGCCAGCAGTGTAGGGGCCAATCAGCCCCAGCATTTT.

The rearrangement uses TRBV4-1 and TRBJ2-3; 8 bases are shared with TRBD2. V was pared by 1 base and J by 2 bases, with 11 bases of the junction left unmatched. Germline-derived CDR1 and CDR2 are MGHRA and YSYEKL. The CDR3 covers 18 residues. The CDR3 DNA reads as TGCGCCAGCAGCCAAGGGTTAGGGTTTAGCGGGGCCACAGATACGCAGTATTTT. Protein: CASSQGLGFSGATDTQYF.